These T cell receptor beta chains were read from a single sample in a study of T cells of healthy individuals. From the 5' RACE reads, TCRdb called clonotypes with MiXCR, one entry per CDR3 protein. The table shows about 57,000 distinct CDR3 sequences, with 15% to 20% occurring only once. These receptors all stem from a human donor in good health. Both conserved end residues are part of each CDR3. D genes are given only for firm matches. Clone size, where shown, is once, few, many, or a class for clones that have expanded.

j_gene: TRBJ2-7
abundance: many
v_gene: TRBV6-1
d_gene: TRBD2
CDR3nt: TGTGCCAGCAGTGAAGATTATAGCGGGGGCAACTACGAGCAGTACTTC
CDR3aa: CASSEDYSGGNYEQYF

j_gene: TRBJ2-5
abundance: many
v_gene: TRBV27
d_gene: .
CDR3nt: TGTGCCAGCAGTTCCCGATTTACAGGGTACAGCGACGGCGAGACCCAGTACTTC
CDR3aa: CASSSRFTGYSDGETQYF

j_gene: TRBJ2-2
abundance: many
v_gene: TRBV5-6
d_gene: .
CDR3nt: TGTGCCAGCAGCCTTAGGGGGACTCCGAACACCGGGGAGCTGTTTTTT
CDR3aa: CASSLRGTPNTGELFF

j_gene: TRBJ2-7
abundance: many
v_gene: TRBV7-9
d_gene: .
CDR3nt: TGTGCCAGCAGCTTTACCCAGGACGAGCAGTACTTC
CDR3aa: CASSFTQDEQYF

j_gene: TRBJ1-5
abundance: few
v_gene: TRBV10-3
d_gene: .
CDR3nt: TGTGCCATCAGGGACAGCCTTACTAGCAATCAGCCCCAGCATTTT
CDR3aa: CAIRDSLTSNQPQHF

j_gene: TRBJ2-7
abundance: few
v_gene: TRBV20-1
d_gene: .
CDR3nt: TGCAGTGCTAGAGACCTTGGCTGGGCCGACGAGCAGTACTTC
CDR3aa: CSARDLGWADEQYF

j_gene: TRBJ2-4
abundance: .
v_gene: TRBV5-5
d_gene: TRBD2
CDR3nt: TGTGCCAGCAGCCTAGCGGAGGGTAACATTCAGTACTTC
CDR3aa: CASSLAEGNIQYF

j_gene: TRBJ2-1
abundance: many
v_gene: TRBV5-5
d_gene: TRBD1
CDR3nt: TGTGCCAGCAGCATCAACCGGGACAGGGGGTGGGATGAGCAGTTCTTC
CDR3aa: CASSINRDRGWDEQFF

j_gene: TRBJ2-3
abundance: .
v_gene: TRBV20-1
d_gene: .
CDR3nt: TGCAGTGCTAGTTCGGCTAGCGCAACCACAGATACGCAGTATTTT
CDR3aa: CSASSASATTDTQYF

j_gene: TRBJ2-7
abundance: many
v_gene: TRBV10-3
d_gene: TRBD1
CDR3nt: TGTGCCATCAGTGCGTCCGGGACAGGGGCCTACGAGCAGTACTTC
CDR3aa: CAISASGTGAYEQYF

j_gene: TRBJ1-2
abundance: .
v_gene: TRBV6-6
d_gene: TRBD1
CDR3nt: TGTGCCAGCAGTTCCCGGGACAGGGGTACCTATGGCTACACCTTC
CDR3aa: CASSSRDRGTYGYTF

j_gene: TRBJ2-1
abundance: many
v_gene: TRBV4-1
d_gene: .
CDR3nt: TGCGCCAGCAGCCCGATGCGGGACCCACGGCGTGAGCAGTTCTTC
CDR3aa: CASSPMRDPRREQFF

j_gene: TRBJ1-1
abundance: .
v_gene: TRBV9
d_gene: .
CDR3nt: TGTGCCAGCAGCGTAGGGCCTGCAGGGGCGGTGAACACTGAAGCTTTCTTT
CDR3aa: CASSVGPAGAVNTEAFF

j_gene: TRBJ2-1
abundance: .
v_gene: TRBV27
d_gene: .
CDR3nt: TGTGCCAGCAGCTGGGGAGATTCGAGCTCCTACAATGAGCAGTTCTTC
CDR3aa: CASSWGDSSSYNEQFF

j_gene: TRBJ2-3
abundance: few
v_gene: TRBV6-4
d_gene: .
CDR3nt: TGTGCCAGCTCGTCAGGATCCCACGGTTCTACGCAGTATTTT
CDR3aa: CASSSGSHGSTQYF

j_gene: TRBJ2-3
abundance: .
v_gene: TRBV4-2
d_gene: TRBD2
CDR3nt: TGTGCCAGCAGCCAATCTAGCGGGGTAGCAGATACGCAGTATTTT
CDR3aa: CASSQSSGVADTQYF

j_gene: TRBJ2-4
abundance: few
v_gene: TRBV7-2
d_gene: TRBD2
CDR3nt: TGTGCCAGCAGTTATAGCGGGTCCTCGCCTTCCCTTCAGTACTTC
CDR3aa: CASSYSGSSPSLQYF

j_gene: TRBJ2-5
abundance: .
v_gene: TRBV5-5
d_gene: .
CDR3nt: TGTGCCAGCAGCCGGGATCCGGTTTCCCAAGAGACCCAGTACTTC
CDR3aa: CASSRDPVSQETQYF

j_gene: TRBJ2-5
abundance: many
v_gene: TRBV20-1
d_gene: TRBD2
CDR3nt: TGCAGTGCTAGAGGACAGCGGGGGGACCAAGAGACCCAGTACTTC
CDR3aa: CSARGQRGDQETQYF

j_gene: TRBJ2-7
abundance: many
v_gene: TRBV2
d_gene: .
CDR3nt: TGTGCCAGCACTCTGAACTGGGATAACGAGCAGTACTTC
CDR3aa: CASTLNWDNEQYF

j_gene: TRBJ2-1
abundance: .
v_gene: TRBV11-2
d_gene: .
CDR3nt: TGTGCCAGCAGCTTAGCCTCCAACTACAATGAGCAGTTCTTC
CDR3aa: CASSLASNYNEQFF

j_gene: TRBJ2-7
abundance: many
v_gene: TRBV4-2
d_gene: .
CDR3nt: TGTGCCAGCAGCCAAGACGAGGGACAAGCCTACGAGCAGTACTTC
CDR3aa: CASSQDEGQAYEQYF

j_gene: TRBJ1-1
abundance: few
v_gene: TRBV28
d_gene: .
CDR3nt: TGTGCCAGCACCACTCCTGGGGGAGGGAACACTGAAGCTTTCTTT
CDR3aa: CASTTPGGGNTEAFF

j_gene: TRBJ2-3
abundance: many
v_gene: TRBV6-2/TRBV6-3
d_gene: TRBD2
CDR3nt: TGTGCCAGCAGTTACCCTCCCCTGCGGGGGGGATCAGATACGCAGTATTTT
CDR3aa: CASSYPPLRGGSDTQYF

j_gene: TRBJ1-1
abundance: .
v_gene: TRBV6-5
d_gene: .
CDR3nt: TGTGCCAGCAGTTACTCGAATTCGAACACTGAAGCTTTCTTT
CDR3aa: CASSYSNSNTEAFF

j_gene: TRBJ1-5
abundance: many
v_gene: TRBV7-2
d_gene: .
CDR3nt: TGTGCCAGCAGCTTTGGGGCGGCCTATAGCAATCAGCCCCAGCATTTT
CDR3aa: CASSFGAAYSNQPQHF

j_gene: TRBJ2-3
abundance: few
v_gene: TRBV4-1
d_gene: .
CDR3nt: TGCGCCAGCAGCCAAGCGGCAGGGGATGATACGCAGTATTTT
CDR3aa: CASSQAAGDDTQYF

j_gene: TRBJ2-7
abundance: many
v_gene: TRBV5-1
d_gene: .
CDR3nt: TGCGCCAGCAGCTTGGAGGCGGGGGCCCTCTACGAGCAGTACTTC
CDR3aa: CASSLEAGALYEQYF

j_gene: TRBJ1-1
abundance: many
v_gene: TRBV6-5
d_gene: .
CDR3nt: TGTGCCAGCAGGCAGGGGATGGCTGAAGCTTTCTTT
CDR3aa: CASRQGMAEAFF

j_gene: TRBJ1-5
abundance: few
v_gene: TRBV28
d_gene: .
CDR3nt: TGTGCCGTGGACCTTTTGGGCAATCAGCCCCAGCATTTT
CDR3aa: CAVDLLGNQPQHF

j_gene: TRBJ2-2
abundance: few
v_gene: TRBV6-5
d_gene: TRBD2
CDR3nt: TGTGCCAGCAGTTACAGCCCGTGGAGCGGGATGGGCGGGGAGCTGTTTTTT
CDR3aa: CASSYSPWSGMGGELFF

j_gene: TRBJ2-7
abundance: .
v_gene: TRBV20-1
d_gene: .
CDR3nt: TGCAGTGCTAGAGATCAACGGGGGCTGACCGAGCAGTACTTC
CDR3aa: CSARDQRGLTEQYF

j_gene: TRBJ2-4
abundance: few
v_gene: TRBV18
d_gene: TRBD2
CDR3nt: TGTGCCAGCTCGCTAGCGGGAGTGATATTAGCCAAAAACATTCAGTACTTC
CDR3aa: CASSLAGVILAKNIQYF

j_gene: TRBJ1-1
abundance: many
v_gene: TRBV28
d_gene: .
CDR3nt: TGTGCCAGCAGTGACCCAGCGGGGGAAGCTTTCTTT
CDR3aa: CASSDPAGEAFF

j_gene: TRBJ2-3
abundance: many
v_gene: TRBV11-3
d_gene: .
CDR3nt: TGTGCCAGCAGCGCGGGACGGACAGATACGCAGTATTTT
CDR3aa: CASSAGRTDTQYF

j_gene: TRBJ2-3
abundance: .
v_gene: TRBV28
d_gene: .
CDR3nt: TGTGCGGCGACAGACCCTAGCACAGATACGCAGTATTTT
CDR3aa: CAATDPSTDTQYF

j_gene: TRBJ2-1
abundance: .
v_gene: TRBV28
d_gene: .
CDR3nt: TGTGCCAGCAGACCATCAGGAGTCTCCTACAATGAGCAGTTCTTC
CDR3aa: CASRPSGVSYNEQFF

j_gene: TRBJ1-1
abundance: many
v_gene: TRBV18
d_gene: .
CDR3nt: TGTGCCAGCTCACCGGGCAGGGAGAACACTGAAGCTTTCTTT
CDR3aa: CASSPGRENTEAFF

j_gene: TRBJ1-1
abundance: many
v_gene: TRBV12-3/TRBV12-4
d_gene: .
CDR3nt: TGTGCCAGCAGTCTTATCAATGGGGGAGCTTTCTTT
CDR3aa: CASSLINGGAFF

j_gene: TRBJ2-6
abundance: .
v_gene: TRBV2
d_gene: TRBD1
CDR3nt: TGTGCCAGCAGAGAGACAGGGGGCTCGGTTGGGGCCAACGTCCTGACTTTC
CDR3aa: CASRETGGSVGANVLTF

j_gene: TRBJ2-7
abundance: many
v_gene: TRBV4-1
d_gene: .
CDR3nt: TGCGCCAGCAGCAACCGACTTGACCTGTACGAGCAGTACTTC
CDR3aa: CASSNRLDLYEQYF

j_gene: TRBJ2-1
abundance: .
v_gene: TRBV7-9
d_gene: .
CDR3nt: TGTGCCAGCAGCGGCGGGGCCTACAATGAGCAGTTCTTC
CDR3aa: CASSGGAYNEQFF

j_gene: TRBJ2-1
abundance: .
v_gene: TRBV7-9
d_gene: .
CDR3nt: TGTGCCAGCAGCTCACAGAGCTCCTACAATGAGCAGTTCTTC
CDR3aa: CASSSQSSYNEQFF

j_gene: TRBJ1-6
abundance: few
v_gene: TRBV2
d_gene: .
CDR3nt: TGTGCCAGCAGTGAAGCCCGCTTAGATTCACCCCTCCACTTT
CDR3aa: CASSEARLDSPLHF

j_gene: TRBJ2-1
abundance: many
v_gene: TRBV20-1
d_gene: TRBD2
CDR3nt: TGCAGTGCTAGAGATGAACGCCGGGGACTAGCGGGAGTAGGGGCATACAATGAGCAGTTCTTC
CDR3aa: CSARDERRGLAGVGAYNEQFF

j_gene: TRBJ2-3
abundance: many
v_gene: TRBV15
d_gene: TRBD2
CDR3nt: TGTGCCACCAGCAGAGATCGAGCGGGGAGCACAGATACGCAGTATTTT
CDR3aa: CATSRDRAGSTDTQYF

j_gene: TRBJ1-3
abundance: many
v_gene: TRBV7-2
d_gene: .
CDR3nt: TGTGCCAGCAGCTCCCAGAACTCTGGAAACACCATATATTTT
CDR3aa: CASSSQNSGNTIYF

j_gene: TRBJ1-4
abundance: .
v_gene: TRBV30
d_gene: .
CDR3nt: TGTGCCTGGAGTATAACAGGGATGAATGAAAAACTGTTTTTT
CDR3aa: CAWSITGMNEKLFF

j_gene: TRBJ1-1
abundance: .
v_gene: TRBV20-1
d_gene: .
CDR3nt: TGCAGTGCTAGAGATCAACAGGGCGGAGATGGCACTGAAGCTTTCTTT
CDR3aa: CSARDQQGGDGTEAFF

j_gene: TRBJ2-5
abundance: .
v_gene: TRBV5-1
d_gene: TRBD1
CDR3nt: TGCGCCAGCAGCGAAGGACAGGGGAGGGAGACCCAGTACTTC
CDR3aa: CASSEGQGRETQYF

j_gene: TRBJ2-5
abundance: .
v_gene: TRBV4-2
d_gene: .
CDR3nt: TGTGCCAGCAGCCAAGACCGGGAAGAAGAGACCCAGTACTTC
CDR3aa: CASSQDREEETQYF

j_gene: TRBJ1-1
abundance: few
v_gene: TRBV5-6
d_gene: .
CDR3nt: TGTGCCAGCAGCTTGGGGGCGGGGAGAGACACTGAAGCTTTCTTT
CDR3aa: CASSLGAGRDTEAFF

j_gene: TRBJ1-5
abundance: .
v_gene: TRBV20-1
d_gene: .
CDR3nt: TGCAGTCACGGAGTCCCCAATCAGCCCCAGCATTTT
CDR3aa: CSHGVPNQPQHF

j_gene: TRBJ1-2
abundance: many
v_gene: TRBV10-3
d_gene: .
CDR3nt: TGTGCCACTAGTCTTAGGGGGTACTATGGCTACACCTTC
CDR3aa: CATSLRGYYGYTF